This T cell receptor beta chain was captured in a study of T cell responses to AZD1222 COVID-19 vaccine. This CDR3 is 15 amino acids long. V lost 0 bases to trimming and J lost 2 bases, with 11 bases between them. Germline assignment: CDR1 MNHNY and CDR2 SVGAGI (reference sequence). TCRdb's table, derived via immunoSEQ multiplex PCR, lists solely in-frame clones and lacks some. The data contain 150,000 to 200,000 clones, about 92% of them singletons. General observations from the study: None of the repertoires were sampled until the peak T cell response had passed. Spike-wide coverage was observed for vaccine-associated CD4 TCRs, with dominant responses at 160-218 and 743-854.

On this clone: Antigen specificity is unknown.

The chain employs TRBV6-6 and TRBJ2-7; D assignment may be TRBD1 or TRBD2 (5 bases each). The sequence was obtained from an adult in good health. This specimen consisted of peripheral blood, obtained on day 0 of AZD1222 vaccination. The CDR3 DNA reads as TGTGCCAGCAGTTACTCGATTGAGGGGACCTACGAGCAGTACTTC. It specifies CASSYSIEGTYEQYF.